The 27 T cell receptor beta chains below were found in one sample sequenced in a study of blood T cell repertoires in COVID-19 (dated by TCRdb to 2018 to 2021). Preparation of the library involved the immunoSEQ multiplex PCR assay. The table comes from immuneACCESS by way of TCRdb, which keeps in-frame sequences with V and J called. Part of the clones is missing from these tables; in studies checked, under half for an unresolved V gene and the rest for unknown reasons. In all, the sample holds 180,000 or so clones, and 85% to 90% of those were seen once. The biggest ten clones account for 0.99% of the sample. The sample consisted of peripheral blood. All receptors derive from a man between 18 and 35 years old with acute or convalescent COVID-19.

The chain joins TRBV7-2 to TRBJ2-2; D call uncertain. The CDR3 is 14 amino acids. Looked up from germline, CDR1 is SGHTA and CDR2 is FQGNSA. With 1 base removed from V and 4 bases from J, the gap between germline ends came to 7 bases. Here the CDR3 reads CASSLVRFTGELFF. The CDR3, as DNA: TGTGCCAGCAGCTTAGTTCGGTTCACCGGGGAGCTGTTTTTT.

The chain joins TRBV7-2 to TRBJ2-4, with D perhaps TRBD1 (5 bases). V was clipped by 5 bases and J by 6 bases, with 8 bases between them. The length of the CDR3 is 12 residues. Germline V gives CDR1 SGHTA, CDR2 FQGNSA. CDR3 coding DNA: TGTGCCAGCAGCCCCCAGGGAAACATTCAGTACTTC. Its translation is CASSPQGNIQYF.

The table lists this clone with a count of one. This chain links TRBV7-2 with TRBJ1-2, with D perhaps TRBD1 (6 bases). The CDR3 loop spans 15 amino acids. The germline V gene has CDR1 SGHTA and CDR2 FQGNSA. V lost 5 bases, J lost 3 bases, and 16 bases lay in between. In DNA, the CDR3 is TGTGCCAGCAGCCTAGGGGCAGGGGAATACTATGGCTACACCTTC. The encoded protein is CASSLGAGEYYGYTF.

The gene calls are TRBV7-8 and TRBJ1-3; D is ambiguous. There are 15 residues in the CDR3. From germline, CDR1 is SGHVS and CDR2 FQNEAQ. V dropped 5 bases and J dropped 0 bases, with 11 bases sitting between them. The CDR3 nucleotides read TGTGCCAGCAGCCGATATGGGAGCTCTGGAAACACCATATATTTT. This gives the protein CASSRYGSSGNTIYF.

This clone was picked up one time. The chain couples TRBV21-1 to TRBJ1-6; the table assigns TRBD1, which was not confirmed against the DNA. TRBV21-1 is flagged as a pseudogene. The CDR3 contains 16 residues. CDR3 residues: CASTRVQSSYNSPLHF. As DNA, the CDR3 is TGTGCCAGCACCCGAGTACAGAGCTCCTATAATTCACCCCTCCACTTT.

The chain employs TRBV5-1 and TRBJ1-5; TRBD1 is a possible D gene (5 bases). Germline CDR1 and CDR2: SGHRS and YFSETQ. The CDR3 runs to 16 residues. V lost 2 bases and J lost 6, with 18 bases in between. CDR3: CASSLTGAGGSQPQHF. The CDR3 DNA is TGCGCCAGCAGCTTAACCGGGGCCGGAGGGAGTCAGCCCCAGCATTTT.

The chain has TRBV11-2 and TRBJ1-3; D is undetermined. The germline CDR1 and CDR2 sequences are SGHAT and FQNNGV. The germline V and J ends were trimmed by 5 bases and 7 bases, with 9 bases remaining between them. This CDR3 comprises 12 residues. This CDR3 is CASSAIWNTIYF. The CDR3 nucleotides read TGTGCCAGCAGCGCTATCTGGAACACCATATATTTT. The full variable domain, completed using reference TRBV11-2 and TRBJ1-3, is EAGVAQSPRYKIIEKRQSVAFWCNPISGHATLYWYQQILGQGPKLLIQFQNNGVVDDSQLPKDRFSAERLKGVDSTLKIQPAKLEDSAVYLCASSAIWNTIYFGEGSWLTVV.

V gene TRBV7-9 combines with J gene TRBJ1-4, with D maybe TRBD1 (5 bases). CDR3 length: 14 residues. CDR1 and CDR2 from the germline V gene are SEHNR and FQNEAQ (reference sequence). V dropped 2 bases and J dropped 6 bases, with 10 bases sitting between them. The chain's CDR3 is CASSLQGIDEKLFF. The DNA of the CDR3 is TGTGCCAGCAGCTTACAGGGTATAGATGAAAAACTGTTTTTT.

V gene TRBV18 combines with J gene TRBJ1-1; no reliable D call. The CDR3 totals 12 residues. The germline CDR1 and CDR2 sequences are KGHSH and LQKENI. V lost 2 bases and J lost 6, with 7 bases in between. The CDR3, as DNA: TGTGCCAGCTCACCAGTGGGAGCTGAAGCTTTCTTT. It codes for CASSPVGAEAFF. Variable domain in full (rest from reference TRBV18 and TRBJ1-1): NAGVMQNPRHLVRRRGQEARLRCSPMKGHSHVYWYRQLPEEGLKFMVYLQKENIIDESGMPKERFSAEFPKEGPSILRIQQVVRGDSAAYFCASSPVGAEAFFGQGTRLTVV.

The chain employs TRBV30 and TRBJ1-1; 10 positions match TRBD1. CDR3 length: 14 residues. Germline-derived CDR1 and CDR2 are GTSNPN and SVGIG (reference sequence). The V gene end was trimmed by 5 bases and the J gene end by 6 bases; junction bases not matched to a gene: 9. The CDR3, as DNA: TGTGCCTGGGGTGAGGGACAGGGGTTGTCTGAAGCTTTCTTT. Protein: CAWGEGQGLSEAFF.

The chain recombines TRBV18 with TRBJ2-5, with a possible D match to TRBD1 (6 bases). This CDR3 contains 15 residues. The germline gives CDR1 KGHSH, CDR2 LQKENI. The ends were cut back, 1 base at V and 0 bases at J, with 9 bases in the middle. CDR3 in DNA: TGTGCCAGCTCACCACGAGGACAGTACCAAGAGACCCAGTACTTC. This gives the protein CASSPRGQYQETQYF.

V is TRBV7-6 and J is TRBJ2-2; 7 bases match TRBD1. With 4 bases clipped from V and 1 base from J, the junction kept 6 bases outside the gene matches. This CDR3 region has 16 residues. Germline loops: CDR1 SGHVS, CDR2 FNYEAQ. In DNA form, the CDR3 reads TGTGCCAGCAGCTACACAGGGGATTTGAACACCGGGGAGCTGTTTTTT. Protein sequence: CASSYTGDLNTGELFF.

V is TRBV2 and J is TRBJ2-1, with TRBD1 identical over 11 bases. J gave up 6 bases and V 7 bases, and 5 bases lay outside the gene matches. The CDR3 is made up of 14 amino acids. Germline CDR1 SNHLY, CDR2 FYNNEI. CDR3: CASNGQGAGNEQFF. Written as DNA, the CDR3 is TGTGCCAGCAACGGACAGGGGGCCGGCAATGAGCAGTTCTTC.

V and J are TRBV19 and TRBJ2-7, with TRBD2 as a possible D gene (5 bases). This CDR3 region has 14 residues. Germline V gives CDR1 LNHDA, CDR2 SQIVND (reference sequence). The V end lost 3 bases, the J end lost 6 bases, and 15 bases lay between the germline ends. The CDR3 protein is CASSMGLAVGEQYV. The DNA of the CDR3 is TGTGCCAGTAGTATGGGCCTAGCAGTAGGCGAGCAGTACGTC.

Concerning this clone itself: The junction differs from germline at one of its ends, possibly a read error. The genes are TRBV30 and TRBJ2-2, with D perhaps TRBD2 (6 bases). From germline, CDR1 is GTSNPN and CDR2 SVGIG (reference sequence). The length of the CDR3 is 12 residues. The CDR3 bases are TGTGCCTGGAGTGTACTGGGACTGCAAGCGATTTTT. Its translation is CAWSVLGLQAIF. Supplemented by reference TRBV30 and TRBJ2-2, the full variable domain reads SQTIHQWPATLVQPVGSPLSLECTVEGTSNPNLYWYRQAAGRGLQLLFYSVGIGQISSEVPQNLSASRPQDRQFILSSKKLLLSDSGFYLCAWSVLGLQAIFGEGSRLTVL.

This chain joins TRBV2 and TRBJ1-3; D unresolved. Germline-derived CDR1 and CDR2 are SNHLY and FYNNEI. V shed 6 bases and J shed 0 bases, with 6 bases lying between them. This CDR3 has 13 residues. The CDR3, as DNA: TGTGCCAGCAGATCGGGCTCTGGAAACACCATATATTTT. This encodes CASRSGSGNTIYF.

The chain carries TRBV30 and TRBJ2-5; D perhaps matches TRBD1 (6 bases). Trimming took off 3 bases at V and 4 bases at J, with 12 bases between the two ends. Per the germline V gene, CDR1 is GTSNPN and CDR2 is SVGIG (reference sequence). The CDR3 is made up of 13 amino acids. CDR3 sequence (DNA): TGTGCCTGGAGGGTAACAGGGTTAGAGACCCAGTACTTC. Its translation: CAWRVTGLETQYF. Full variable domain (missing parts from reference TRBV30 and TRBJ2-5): SQTIHQWPATLVQPVGSPLSLECTVEGTSNPNLYWYRQAAGRGLQLLFYSVGIGQISSEVPQNLSASRPQDRQFILSSKKLLLSDSGFYLCAWRVTGLETQYFGPGTRLLVL.

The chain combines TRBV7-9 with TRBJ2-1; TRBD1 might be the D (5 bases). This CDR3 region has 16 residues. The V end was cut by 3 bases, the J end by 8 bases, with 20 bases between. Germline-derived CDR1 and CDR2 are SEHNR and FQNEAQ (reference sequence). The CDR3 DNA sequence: TGTGCCAGCAGCTTTGAAGGGCAGGGAATTTTGGATGAGCAGTTCTTC. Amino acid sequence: CASSFEGQGILDEQFF.

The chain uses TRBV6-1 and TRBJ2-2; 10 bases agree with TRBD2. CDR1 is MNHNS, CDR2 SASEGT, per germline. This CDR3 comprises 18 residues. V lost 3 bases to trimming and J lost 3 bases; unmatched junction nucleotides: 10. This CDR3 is CASSDLITSGAYTGELFF. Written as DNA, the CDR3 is TGTGCCAGCAGTGATCTCATCACTAGCGGGGCCTACACCGGGGAGCTGTTTTTT.

CDR3 protein: CASSPYGQGVYEQYF. CDR3 coding DNA: TGTGCCAGCTCACCGTACGGACAGGGGGTCTACGAGCAGTACTTC. The chain recombines TRBV18 with TRBJ2-7, with 10 bases matching TRBD1. Germline V gene sequence: CDR1 KGHSH, CDR2 LQKENI. The CDR3 spans 15 residues. V shed 3 bases, J shed 3 bases, and the junction held 5 bases outside the gene matches.

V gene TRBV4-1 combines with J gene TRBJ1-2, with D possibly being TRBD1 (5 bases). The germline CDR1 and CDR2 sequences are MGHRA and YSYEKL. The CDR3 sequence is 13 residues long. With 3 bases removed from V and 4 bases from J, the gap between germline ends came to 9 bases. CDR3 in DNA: TGCGCCAGCAGCCAGGACATGGCCTATGGCTACACCTTC. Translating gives CASSQDMAYGYTF.

The CDR3 DNA sequence: TGTGCCAGCAGCTTAGTGGCAGCGGAGAACACTGAAGCTTTCTTT. It is translated as CASSLVAAENTEAFF. V is TRBV7-9 and J is TRBJ1-1, with D hard to call. Germline V lookup: CDR1 SEHNR, CDR2 FQNEAQ (reference sequence). The CDR3 is made up of 15 amino acids. Trimming removed 1 base at V and 1 base at J, with 10 bases between. Looking up the rest from reference TRBV7-9 and TRBJ1-1 gives the full variable domain: DTGVSQNPRHKITKRGQNVTFRCDPISEHNRLYWYRQTLGQGPEFLTYFQNEAQLEKSRLLSDRFSAERPKGSFSTLEIQRTEQGDSAMYLCASSLVAAENTEAFFGQGTRLTVV.

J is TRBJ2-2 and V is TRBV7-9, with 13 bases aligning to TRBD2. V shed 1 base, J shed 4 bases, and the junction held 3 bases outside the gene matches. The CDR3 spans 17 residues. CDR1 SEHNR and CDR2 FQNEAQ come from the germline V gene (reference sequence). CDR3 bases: TGTGCCAGCAGCTTAGGGACTAGCGGGGGAGTCACCGGGGAGCTGTTTTTT. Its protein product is CASSLGTSGGVTGELFF.

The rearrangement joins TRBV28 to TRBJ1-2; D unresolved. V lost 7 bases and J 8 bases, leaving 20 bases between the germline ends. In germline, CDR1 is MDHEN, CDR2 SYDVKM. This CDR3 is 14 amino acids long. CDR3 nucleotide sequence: TGTGCCAGCACCAAAATAGGGCCCCGAGGGGGCTACACCTTC. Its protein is CASTKIGPRGGYTF.

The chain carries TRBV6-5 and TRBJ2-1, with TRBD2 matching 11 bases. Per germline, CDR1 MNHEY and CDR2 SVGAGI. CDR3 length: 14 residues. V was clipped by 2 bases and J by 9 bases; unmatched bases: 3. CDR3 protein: CASSYIGTSGEQFF. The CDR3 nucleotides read TGTGCCAGCAGTTACATAGGGACTAGCGGTGAGCAGTTCTTC.

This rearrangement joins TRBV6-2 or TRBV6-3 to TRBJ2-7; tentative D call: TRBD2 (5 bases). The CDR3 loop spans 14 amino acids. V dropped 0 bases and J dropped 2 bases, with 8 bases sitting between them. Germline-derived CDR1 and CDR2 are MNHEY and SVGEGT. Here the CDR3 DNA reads TGTGCCAGCAGTTACTCGAGCGGAACCTACGAGCAGTACTTC. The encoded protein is CASSYSSGTYEQYF.

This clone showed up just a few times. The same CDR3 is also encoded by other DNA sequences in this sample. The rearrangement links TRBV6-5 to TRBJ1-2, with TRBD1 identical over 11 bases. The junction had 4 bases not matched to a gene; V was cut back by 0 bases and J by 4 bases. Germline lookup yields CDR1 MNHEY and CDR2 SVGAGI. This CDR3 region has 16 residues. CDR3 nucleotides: TGTGCCAGCAGTTACTCTCGGACAGGGGGCTCCTATGGCTACACCTTC. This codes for CASSYSRTGGSYGYTF.